This is a list of T cell receptor beta chains from one sample in a study of T cell responses to AZD1222 COVID-19 vaccine. TCRdb keeps only in-frame clones here, not all; method: immunoSEQ multiplex PCR. Of 140,000 to 150,000 clones listed, roughly nine tenths are singletons. The sample consisted of peripheral blood, taken on day 0 of AZD1222 vaccination. The receptors were sampled from an adult in good health. The CDR3 runs from the conserved cysteine through the conserved F or W. The order of the fields is J gene, clone size, V gene, D gene, CDR3 protein, CDR3 DNA. D genes are given only for firm matches. Clone sizes are given selectively: once, few, many, or a class where the clone is expanded.

J: TRBJ1-5
size: NA
V: TRBV12-5
D: TRBD1
CDR3: CASGPGQGDQPQHF
DNA: TGTGCTAGTGGTCCCGGACAGGGCGATCAGCCCCAGCATTTT

J: TRBJ1-2
size: NA
V: TRBV19
D: NA
CDR3: CASIEFGTDYGYTF
DNA: TGTGCCAGTATCGAGTTCGGGACGGACTATGGCTACACCTTC

J: TRBJ2-7
size: NA
V: TRBV20-1
D: TRBD2
CDR3: CSSGRLNEQYF
DNA: TGCAGTAGCGGGAGGCTGAACGAGCAGTACTTC

J: TRBJ2-2
size: once
V: TRBV19
D: TRBD1
CDR3: CASSIGGTGIGELFF
DNA: TGTGCCAGTAGTATAGGGGGGACAGGTATCGGGGAGCTGTTTTTT

J: TRBJ1-1
size: NA
V: TRBV5-5
D: TRBD1
CDR3: CASSFGTGLGEAFF
DNA: TGTGCCAGCAGCTTCGGGACAGGACTAGGGGAAGCTTTCTTT

J: TRBJ2-1
size: NA
V: TRBV2
D: TRBD2
CDR3: CASMASGSRSSYNEQFF
DNA: TGTGCCAGCATGGCTAGCGGGTCTAGGAGCTCCTACAATGAGCAGTTCTTC

J: TRBJ1-5
size: NA
V: TRBV6-5
D: NA
CDR3: CASAFYSNQPQHF
DNA: TGTGCCAGCGCCTTTTATAGCAATCAGCCCCAGCATTTT

J: TRBJ2-2
size: once
V: TRBV11-2
D: NA
CDR3: CASRTSNTGELFF
DNA: TGTGCCAGCAGAACATCGAACACCGGGGAGCTGTTTTTT

J: TRBJ2-2
size: NA
V: TRBV7-9
D: NA
CDR3: CASSSHVGRTGELFF
DNA: TGTGCCAGCAGCTCACACGTGGGACGCACCGGGGAGCTGTTTTTT

J: TRBJ1-1
size: NA
V: TRBV27
D: NA
CDR3: CASSLLNGNTEAFF
DNA: TGTGCCAGCAGTTTATTAAACGGGAACACTGAAGCTTTCTTT

J: TRBJ2-1
size: once
V: TRBV7-2
D: NA
CDR3: CASRTFIPWGRGEQFF
DNA: TGTGCCAGCAGGACCTTTATCCCTTGGGGACGGGGTGAGCAGTTCTTC

J: TRBJ1-1
size: few
V: TRBV12-5
D: NA
CDR3: CASGLVMGRVEGAFF
DNA: NA

J: TRBJ2-7
size: NA
V: TRBV7-8
D: TRBD2
CDR3: CASSPGTSGRATYEQYF
DNA: TGTGCCAGCAGCCCGGGGACTAGCGGGAGGGCCACCTACGAGCAGTACTTC

J: TRBJ2-2
size: NA
V: TRBV2
D: NA
CDR3: CASNGPGANTGELFF
DNA: TGTGCCAGCAATGGGCCAGGGGCCAACACCGGGGAGCTGTTTTTT

J: TRBJ2-3
size: NA
V: TRBV20-1
D: TRBD2
CDR3: CSARGLARQYF
DNA: TGCAGTGCTAGAGGACTAGCGAGGCAGTATTTT

J: TRBJ2-3
size: NA
V: TRBV6-5
D: NA
CDR3: CASGYFGTDTQYF
DNA: TGTGCCAGCGGGTACTTTGGCACAGATACGCAGTATTTT

J: TRBJ2-3
size: NA
V: TRBV24-1
D: TRBD1
CDR3: CATSDPMTGGTDTQYF
DNA: TGTGCCACCAGTGATCCAATGACAGGGGGCACAGATACGCAGTATTTT

J: TRBJ2-7
size: NA
V: TRBV5-8
D: NA
CDR3: CASRTITDPKEQYF
DNA: TGTGCCAGCCGCACTATAACAGACCCTAAGGAGCAGTACTTC

J: TRBJ2-7
size: NA
V: TRBV10-2
D: NA
CDR3: CASSPGWNEQYF
DNA: TGCGCCAGCAGTCCTGGTTGGAACGAGCAGTACTTC

J: TRBJ1-2
size: NA
V: TRBV6-5
D: TRBD1
CDR3: CASSPTGVNGYTF
DNA: TGTGCCAGCAGCCCGACAGGGGTGAATGGCTACACCTTC

J: TRBJ2-5
size: NA
V: TRBV29-1
D: TRBD1
CDR3: CSLRSGTVKETQYF
DNA: TGCAGCCTTCGGTCCGGGACAGTAAAAGAGACCCAGTACTTC

J: TRBJ1-1
size: NA
V: TRBV5-1
D: NA
CDR3: CASSLVGTAHEAFF
DNA: TGCGCCAGCAGCTTGGTTGGCACGGCCCATGAAGCTTTCTTT

J: TRBJ1-6
size: NA
V: TRBV5-1
D: NA
CDR3: CASSLSGGYSPLHF
DNA: TGCGCCAGCAGCTTGTCCGGGGGGTATTCACCCCTCCACTTT

J: TRBJ2-7
size: NA
V: TRBV15
D: NA
CDR3: CATSRLSGVGNRGEQYF
DNA: TGTGCCACCAGCAGATTGTCCGGTGTGGGGAATCGGGGCGAGCAGTACTTC

J: TRBJ2-7
size: NA
V: TRBV10-3
D: NA
CDR3: CAISESVSEQYF
DNA: TGTGCCATCAGTGAGTCGGTGTCCGAGCAGTACTTC

J: TRBJ2-2
size: once
V: TRBV18
D: NA
CDR3: CASSGGLMNTGELFF
DNA: TGTGCCAGCTCAGGAGGGCTTATGAACACCGGGGAGCTGTTTTTT

J: TRBJ2-6
size: NA
V: TRBV5-1
D: NA
CDR3: CASNADSSFSRANVLTF
DNA: TGCGCCAGCAACGCGGACAGCTCATTCTCTCGAGCCAACGTCCTGACTTTC

J: TRBJ2-7
size: NA
V: TRBV28
D: NA
CDR3: CASSLVGTDYEQYF
DNA: TGTGCCAGCAGTTTAGTAGGTACAGACTACGAGCAGTACTTC

J: TRBJ2-5
size: NA
V: TRBV4-3
D: NA
CDR3: CASSQESPVARGPETQYF
DNA: TGCGCCAGCAGCCAAGAATCTCCGGTAGCCCGAGGGCCAGAGACCCAGTACTTC

J: TRBJ2-5
size: once
V: TRBV19
D: NA
CDR3: CASSIASLETQYF
DNA: TGTGCCAGTAGTATCGCGAGTCTGGAGACCCAGTACTTC